Below, 11 T cell receptor beta chains from the same sample are listed, as sequenced in a study of human T cells and chemical hapten exposure. MiXCR was run by TCRdb on the RACE reads, yielding one entry per CDR3 protein. The table has approximately 100,000 distinct CDR3 sequences, more than 9.5% seen once; the top ten hold under 4.5%. Specified time point: patch test 1, 2 weeks after DPC sensitization. Treatment indicated: therapeutic diphenylcyclopropenone sensitization with weekly scalp DPC. Sequenced here: whole blood, sampled in connection with sensitization to the hapten diphenylcyclopropenone (DPC). These receptors all stem from a woman in her forties with alopecia areata. Some clones in this sample may be carry-over from other donors' samples.

This clonotype was detected many times. The gene calls are TRBV6-6 and TRBJ1-5; perhaps TRBD1 as D (5 bases). The germline CDR1 and CDR2 sequences are MNHNY and SVGAGI (reference sequence). The CDR3 runs 15 residues. V shed 0 bases and J shed 3 bases, with 9 bases lying between them. The CDR3 loop reads CASSYSPQDNQPQHF. CDR3 coding DNA: TGTGCCAGCAGTTACTCCCCACAGGACAATCAGCCCCAGCATTTT.

Ten or more counts support this clonotype. This chain joins TRBV20-1 and TRBJ1-2; D gene unclear. V lost 3 bases and J 3 bases, leaving 23 bases between the germline ends. This CDR3 comprises 17 residues. Germline loops: CDR1 DFQATT, CDR2 SNEGSKA (reference sequence). In DNA form, the CDR3 reads TGCAGTGCTAGCACCGGGTCAAGCCCCCCGTACGACTATGGCTACACCTTC. This encodes CSASTGSSPPYDYGYTF.

The chain joins TRBV9 to TRBJ2-7, with 13 bases lining up with TRBD2. With V trimmed by 3 bases and J by 5 bases, 2 bases remained unmatched. CDR1 and CDR2 from the germline V gene are SGDLS and YYNGEE. This CDR3 has 14 amino acids. This chain's CDR3 is CASSGTSGSNEQYF. Here the CDR3 DNA reads TGTGCCAGCAGCGGGACTAGCGGGAGCAACGAGCAGTACTTC.

This clonotype was found many times. This chain uses TRBV10-3 with TRBJ2-7; 10 bases match TRBD2. The CDR3 is made up of 15 amino acids. CDR1 is ENHRY, CDR2 SYGVKD, per germline. V lost 3 bases to trimming and J lost 8 bases; unmatched junction nucleotides: 10. The chain's CDR3 is CAISDSKASGSKQYF. Written as DNA, the CDR3 is TGTGCCATCAGTGATAGTAAGGCTAGCGGGAGCAAGCAGTACTTC.

In its sample, this clonotype was seen many times. The J gene is TRBJ1-4, the V gene TRBV5-6; D possibly corresponds to TRBD1 (5 bases). This CDR3 comprises 16 residues. V shed 0 bases and J shed 8 bases, with 17 bases lying between them. Germline values: CDR1 SGHDT, CDR2 YYEEEE. The DNA of the CDR3 is TGTGCCAGCAGCTTGGAGGGGTGGTCCTCGCGGGAAAAACTGTTTTTT. Translating gives CASSLEGWSSREKLFF.

The chain uses TRBV9 and TRBJ2-1, with 11 positions matching TRBD2. Germline-derived CDR1 and CDR2 are SGDLS and YYNGEE. Unmatched junction bases numbered 10, after V lost 4 bases and J lost 7 bases. The CDR3 consists of 16 residues. This CDR3 is CASSPRLAGFGNEQFF. CDR3 DNA sequence: TGTGCCAGCAGCCCCCGACTAGCGGGGTTTGGGAATGAGCAGTTCTTC. Drawing the rest from reference TRBV9 and TRBJ2-1, the complete variable domain is DSGVTQTPKHLITATGQRVTLRCSPRSGDLSVYWYQQSLDQGLQFLIQYYNGEERAKGNILERFSAQQFPDLHSELNLSSLELGDSALYFCASSPRLAGFGNEQFFGPGTRLTVL.

This clonotype came up many times. The chain links TRBV5-1 to TRBJ2-3, with D maybe TRBD2 (6 bases). CDR3 size: 17 residues. Trimming shortened V by 2 bases and J by 0 bases, and 16 bases separated the two germline ends. The germline gives CDR1 SGHRS, CDR2 YFSETQ. The DNA of the CDR3 is TGCGCCAGCAGCTTCCATAGCGGAGAAAGAAGCACAGATACGCAGTATTTT. This translates into CASSFHSGERSTDTQYF.

The CDR3 DNA sequence: TGTGCCAGCAGTTACTCGGATAGGGACGGTTACGAGCAGTACTTC. It is translated as CASSYSDRDGYEQYF. The J gene is TRBJ2-7, the V gene TRBV6-2 or TRBV6-3; the D gene could be TRBD1 or TRBD2 (5 bases each). The CDR3 contains 15 residues. Germline V gives CDR1 MNHEY, CDR2 SVGEGT. The V and J ends lost 0 bases and 4 bases respectively, with 13 bases between them.

This sequence joins TRBV5-1 and TRBJ2-1; 11 bases are a match to TRBD1. CDR3 length: 16 amino acids. V lost 4 bases and J lost 6; bases outside the gene matches: 9. Germline V gene sequence: CDR1 SGHRS, CDR2 YFSETQ. CDR3 residues: CASSLNGQGAGNEQFF. The CDR3 DNA reads as TGCGCCAGCAGCCTCAACGGACAGGGGGCCGGCAATGAGCAGTTCTTC.

The genes are TRBV28 and TRBJ2-1; possibly TRBD1 for D (5 bases). V lost 7 bases, J lost 6 bases, and 16 bases lay in between. CDR3 length: 14 amino acids. CDR1 and CDR2 (germline): MDHEN, SYDVKM. The CDR3 nucleotides are TGTGCCAGCATCCCCAGGGCTGGGGTCAATGAGCAGTTCTTC. Translating it yields CASIPRAGVNEQFF.

This clonotype has ten or more counts. CDR3 amino acids: CASSPEGFNTGELFF. The CDR3 region has the DNA TGCGCCAGCAGCCCGGAGGGCTTCAACACCGGGGAGCTGTTTTTT. The rearrangement joins TRBV10-1 to TRBJ2-2, with a possible D match to TRBD2 (6 bases). The germline gives CDR1 WNHNN, CDR2 SYGVQD (reference sequence). This CDR3 has 15 amino acids. The ends were cut back, 6 bases at V and 2 bases at J, with 13 bases in the middle.